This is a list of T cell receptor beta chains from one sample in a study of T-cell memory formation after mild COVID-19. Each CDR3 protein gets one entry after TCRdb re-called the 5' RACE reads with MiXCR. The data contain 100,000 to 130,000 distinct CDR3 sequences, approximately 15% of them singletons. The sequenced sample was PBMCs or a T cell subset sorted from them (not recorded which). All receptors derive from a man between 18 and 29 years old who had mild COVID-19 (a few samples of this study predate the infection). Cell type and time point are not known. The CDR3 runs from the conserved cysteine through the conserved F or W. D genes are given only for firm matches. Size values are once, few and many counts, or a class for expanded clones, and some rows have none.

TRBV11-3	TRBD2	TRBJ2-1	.	TGTGCCAGCAGCACCAGCGGGGGGGGCTTAACCGACAATGAGCAGTTCTTC	CASSTSGGGLTDNEQFF
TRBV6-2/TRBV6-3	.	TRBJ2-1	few	TGTGCCAGCACCTACTCCAATGAGCAGTTCTTC	CASTYSNEQFF
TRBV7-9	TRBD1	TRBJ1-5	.	TGTGCCAGCAGCTTAAGCGGGCAGGGGGCGCGTCAGCCCCAGCATTTT	CASSLSGQGARQPQHF
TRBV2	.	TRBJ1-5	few	TGTGCCAGCAGTCCCCCCGACGGTCATCAGCCCCAGCATTTT	CASSPPDGHQPQHF
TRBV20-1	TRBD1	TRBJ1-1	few	TGCAGTGCTAGTACCGGGACAGGGAACACTGAAGCTTTCTTT	CSASTGTGNTEAFF
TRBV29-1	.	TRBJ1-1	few	TGCAGCGTTGAAGATCAAGGGCTCTGGACTGAAGCTTTCTTT	CSVEDQGLWTEAFF
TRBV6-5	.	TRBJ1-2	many	TGTGCCAGCAGCCGGAGCCGGACCCGGGGCTACACCTTC	CASSRSRTRGYTF
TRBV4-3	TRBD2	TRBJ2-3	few	TGCGCCAGCAGCCAAGTTCGCGCGGGAGATCGCACAGATACGCAGTATTTT	CASSQVRAGDRTDTQYF
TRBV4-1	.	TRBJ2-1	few	TGCGCCAGCAGCCAAGATCAGCCCACCAAGCAGTTCTTC	CASSQDQPTKQFF
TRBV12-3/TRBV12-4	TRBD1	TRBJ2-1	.	TGTGCCAGCAGTCACACAGGGGTGGGGCGGTCAGGGCAGTTCTTC	CASSHTGVGRSGQFF
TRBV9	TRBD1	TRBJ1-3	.	TGTGCCAGCAGCGACCGGACAGGGGTCCTCTCTGGAAACACCATATATTTT	CASSDRTGVLSGNTIYF
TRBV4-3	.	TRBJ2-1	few	TGCGCCAGCAGCCAAGACCCGGGCCTCTACAATGAGCAGTTCTTC	CASSQDPGLYNEQFF
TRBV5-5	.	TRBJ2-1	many	TGTGCCAGCGACCCCCTACCGAGTTCCTCCTACAATGAGCAGTTCTTC	CASDPLPSSSYNEQFF
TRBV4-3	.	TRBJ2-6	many	TGCGCCAGCAGCCAACCCGAGGGCTCTGGGGCCAACGTCCTGACTTTC	CASSQPEGSGANVLTF
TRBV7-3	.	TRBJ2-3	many	TGTGCCAGCAGCTTAATGGGGGGCGCCGCAGATACGCAGTATTTT	CASSLMGGAADTQYF
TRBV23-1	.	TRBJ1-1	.	TGCGCCAGCAGTCAATCCGGGACAAAACTCATGAACACTGAAGCTTTCTTT	CASSQSGTKLMNTEAFF
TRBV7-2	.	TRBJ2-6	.	TGTGCCAGCAGCGACTTCCCCAGGGGCTTATCTGGGGCCAACGTCCTGACTTTC	CASSDFPRGLSGANVLTF
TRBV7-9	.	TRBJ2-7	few	TGTGCCAGCAGCTTAGAGGTATTTTACGAGCAGTACTTC	CASSLEVFYEQYF
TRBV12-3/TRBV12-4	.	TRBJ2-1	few	TGTGCCAGCAGTCCTAAAGGGGTCAATGAGCAGTTCTTC	CASSPKGVNEQFF
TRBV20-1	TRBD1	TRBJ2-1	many	TGCAGTGCTAGGGACCGGACAGGTCCCTACAATGAGCAGTTCTTC	CSARDRTGPYNEQFF
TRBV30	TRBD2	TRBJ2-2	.	TGTGCCTGGAGTAGGAGGATAGCGGGGGGGATAAGCACCGGGGAGCTGTTTTTT	CAWSRRIAGGISTGELFF
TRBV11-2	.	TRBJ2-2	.	TGTGCCAGCAGCCGGGCTCTTGTAGACGATACCGGGGAGCTGTTTTTT	CASSRALVDDTGELFF
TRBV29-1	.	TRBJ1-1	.	TGCAGCCTGGGGAGGGCAGGGGCTGAAGCTTTCTTT	CSLGRAGAEAFF
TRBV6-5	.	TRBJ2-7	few	TGTGCCAGCAGTTACGGGGGGATCTCCTACGAGCAGTACTTC	CASSYGGISYEQYF
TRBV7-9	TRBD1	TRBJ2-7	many	TGTGCCAGCAGCCCAGCGGTCCGGCCAGGGGGCTCGTACGAGCAGTACTTC	CASSPAVRPGGSYEQYF
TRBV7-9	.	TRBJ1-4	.	TGTGCCAGCGGCCCGAAGGGGGTTCGAGGTGAAAAACTGTTTTTT	CASGPKGVRGEKLFF
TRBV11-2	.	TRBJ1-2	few	TGTGCCAGCAGCATCCTACCCGCGGGTGGGGGCTATGGCTACACCTTC	CASSILPAGGGYGYTF
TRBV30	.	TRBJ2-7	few	TGTGCCTGGAGTGTAAACCTGGACGAGCAGTACTTC	CAWSVNLDEQYF
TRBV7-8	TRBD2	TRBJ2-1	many	TGTGCCAGCAGCGTACTAGCGGGGGTCGACAGGAATGAGCAGTTCTTC	CASSVLAGVDRNEQFF
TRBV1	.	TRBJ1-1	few	TGCACCAGCAGCCGGGGGGATCCCACTGAAGCTTTCTTT	CTSSRGDPTEAFF
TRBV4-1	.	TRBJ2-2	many	TGCGCCAGCAGCCCTATGGGGGGGAACACCGGGGAGCTGTTTTTT	CASSPMGGNTGELFF
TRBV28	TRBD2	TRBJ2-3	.	TGTGCCAGCAAAAAGCCGGGACTAGCATTACATACGCAGTATTTT	CASKKPGLALHTQYF
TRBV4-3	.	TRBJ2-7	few	TGCGCCAGCAGCCAACTAGTTGGAGCAAGGGAGCAGTACTTC	CASSQLVGAREQYF
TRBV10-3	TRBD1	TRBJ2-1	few	TGTGCCATCATCGACAGGGGTAAGAACAATGAGCAGTTCTTC	CAIIDRGKNNEQFF
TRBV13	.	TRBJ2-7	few	TGTGCCAGCAGCTTGGGGGAAAACGAGCAGTACTTC	CASSLGENEQYF
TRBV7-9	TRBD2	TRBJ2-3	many	TGTGCCAGCAGCTTGGAGCGGGGTCCGGATACGCAGTATTTT	CASSLERGPDTQYF
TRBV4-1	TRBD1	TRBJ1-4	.	TGCGCCAGCAGCCAACTGGACAGGAGTAATGAAAAACTGTTTTTT	CASSQLDRSNEKLFF
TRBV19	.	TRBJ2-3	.	TGTGCCAGTAGTATGAGGTCAGGGCGGACTACAGATACGCAGTATTTT	CASSMRSGRTTDTQYF
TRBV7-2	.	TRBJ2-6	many	TGTGCCAGCAGTTTCGGTCCCTCTGGGGCCAACGTCCTGACTTTC	CASSFGPSGANVLTF
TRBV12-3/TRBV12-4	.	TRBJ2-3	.	TGTGCCAGCGGCGGGCTAGCAGGGACAGATACGCAGTATTTT	CASGGLAGTDTQYF
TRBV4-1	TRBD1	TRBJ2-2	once	TGCGCCAGCAGTGACAGGGGCCCCGGGGAGCTGTTTTTT	CASSDRGPGELFF